This TCR beta chain was profiled in a study of T cell responses to AZD1222 COVID-19 vaccine. Study-level points and caveats: Repertoires were collected only later (after the peak T cell response had occurred). White British ancestry dominated among donors, who included more females, and clonal diversity was possibly underestimated. The CD4 TCRs associated with vaccination extended across spike and predominated at 160-218 and 743-854. Of spike-specific TCRs, nearly half reportedly target regions left unmutated in variants.

Generated by immunoSEQ multiplex PCR, the TCRdb table keeps only in-frame clones and is missing some. The table lists 35,000 to 55,000 clones, about 80% of them singletons. Comment on this clone: What it binds is not known.

The input for sequencing was peripheral blood, taken 28 days after the second dose of the MenACWY control vaccine. The source is an adult who received the MenACWY meningococcal vaccine as a control.

The CDR3: CASSPSDSNSPLHF. In nucleotides, the CDR3 is TGTGCCAGCTCACCATCGGACAGTAATTCACCCCTCCACTTT. This rearrangement joins TRBV18 to TRBJ1-6, with D maybe TRBD1 (6 bases). CDR3 length equals 14 residues. Trimming left V 2 bases short and J 6 bases short, with 8 bases between. Per the germline V gene, CDR1 is KGHSH and CDR2 is LQKENI.